Following are 5 T cell receptor beta chains from one sample sequenced in a study of shared clonotypes between healthy human individuals (TCRdb year 2020). Libraries were built with the immunoSEQ multiplex PCR assay. The source is immuneACCESS, and TCRdb retained only in-frame sequences with V and J called. Part of the clones is not carried over; for the studies checked, unresolved V genes explain less than half of this, and the remainder is unexplained. Present in this sample are about 2 million clones, roughly 96% of which were seen just once. The ten largest account for 0.13% of the sample. Sequenced: naive CD4+ T cells sorted from blood. This sample's cell subset or site label indicates: CD45RA+ positively selected. These receptor sequences come from a man younger than 30 in good health.

This chain connects TRBV10-3 to TRBJ1-2, with D perhaps matching TRBD1 (5 bases). CDR3 length equals 14 residues. Per germline, CDR1 ENHRY and CDR2 SYGVKD. The V end was cut by 0 bases, the J end by 6 bases, with 11 bases between. CDR3 amino acids: CAISESPRVDGYTF. CDR3 in DNA: TGTGCCATCAGTGAGTCCCCCAGGGTTGATGGCTACACCTTC.

The genes are TRBV9 and TRBJ1-4; D remains unclear. This CDR3 is 16 amino acids long. V was cut by 3 bases and J by 2 bases, with 14 bases left in between. Germline V gene data show CDR1 as SGDLS and CDR2 as YYNGEE. The DNA for the CDR3 is TGTGCCAGCAGCGCCCGGACGGGCCTGACTAATGAAAAACTGTTTTTT. Protein sequence: CASSARTGLTNEKLFF. Together with reference TRBV9 and TRBJ1-4, the CDR3 gives the full variable domain: DSGVTQTPKHLITATGQRVTLRCSPRSGDLSVYWYQQSLDQGLQFLIQYYNGEERAKGNILERFSAQQFPDLHSELNLSSLELGDSALYFCASSARTGLTNEKLFFGSGTQLSVL.

The J gene is TRBJ1-1, the V gene TRBV29-1; perhaps TRBD1 as D (6 bases). The CDR3 contains 12 residues. CDR1 is SQVTM, CDR2 ANQGSEA, per germline. V was pared by 5 bases and J by 4 bases, with 11 bases between. CDR3 sequence reads: CSVRSGVTEAFF. In DNA form, the CDR3 reads TGCAGCGTTAGGTCAGGGGTCACTGAAGCTTTCTTT.

The rearrangement uses TRBV27 and TRBJ1-2, with 7 bases identical to TRBD1. Germline V gives CDR1 MNHEY, CDR2 SMNVEV (reference sequence). The ends lost 4 bases at V and 4 bases at J; junction bases unmatched: 9. The CDR3 contains 15 residues. The CDR3 loop reads CASSSPNRGSYGYTF. The CDR3 region has the DNA TGTGCCAGCAGTTCCCCGAACAGGGGCAGCTATGGCTACACCTTC.

This chain uses TRBV4-1 with TRBJ2-5; 7 nucleotides agree with TRBD1. Per germline, CDR1 MGHRA and CDR2 YSYEKL. The CDR3 length is 15 residues. The V gene end was trimmed by 4 bases and the J gene end by 5 bases; junction bases not matched to a gene: 10. Written as DNA, the CDR3 is TGCGCCAGCAGCCCGGGACAGCCCGGCGGGGAGACCCAGTACTTC. Translated: CASSPGQPGGETQYF.